These 21 T cell receptor beta chains came from one sample sequenced in a study of PD-L1 blockade in urothelial cancer. Time point meaning: pretreatment peripheral blood. Method: immunoSEQ multiplex PCR; TCRdb's copy keeps in-frame clones and lacks some. The sample yields approximately 71,000 clones, over 80% seen once. The source was PBMCs, collected around atezolizumab (anti-PD-L1) treatment. The receptor source for this set is a woman in her 70s with urothelial cancer.

The chain uses TRBV5-1 and TRBJ2-2; 8 nucleotides match TRBD2. Trimming cost V 0 bases and J 6 bases; bases outside gene matches: 4. CDR1 is SGHRS and CDR2 is YFSETQ in the germline V gene. The CDR3 is 15 residues long. CDR3 sequence: CASSLVTAGAGELFF. Written as DNA, the CDR3 is TGCGCCAGCAGCTTGGTTACAGCGGGAGCCGGGGAGCTGTTTTTT.

V gene TRBV30 combines with J gene TRBJ1-2; 11 nucleotides line up with TRBD1. Germline values: CDR1 GTSNPN, CDR2 SVGIG (reference sequence). The junction had 2 bases not matched to a gene; V was cut back by 3 bases and J by 8 bases. The CDR3 runs 12 residues. The CDR3 sequence is CAWRWTGGGYTF. CDR3 nucleotides: TGTGCCTGGAGGTGGACAGGGGGCGGCTACACCTTC.

V is TRBV19 and J is TRBJ2-6; 9 positions match TRBD1. This CDR3 comprises 15 residues. V lost 4 bases and J lost 8; bases outside the gene matches: 6. Germline assignment: CDR1 LNHDA and CDR2 SQIVND (reference sequence). The CDR3 DNA reads as TGTGCCAGTAGTACTGGGACAGGGACCCCCAACGTCCTGACTTTC. Its protein product is CASSTGTGTPNVLTF.

The chain joins TRBV10-1 to TRBJ2-1, with no clear D. Trimming removed 0 bases at V and 9 bases at J, with 12 bases between. The CDR3 consists of 14 residues. The germline CDR1 and CDR2 sequences are WNHNN and SYGVQD (reference sequence). The CDR3 region is CASSESASNIEQFF. The DNA for the CDR3 is TGCGCCAGCAGTGAGTCCGCTAGTAATATTGAGCAGTTCTTC.

In this sample, this clone turned up once. The chain combines TRBV12-5 with TRBJ2-2; 8 bases match TRBD2. The CDR3 spans 15 residues. The V and J ends lost 9 bases and 1 base, in that order; junction bases with no gene match: 7. The V gene's germline CDR1 is LGHNT and CDR2 FRNRAP. The CDR3 reads CASGRGAGNTGELFF. The DNA for the CDR3 is TGTGCTAGCGGGCGGGGGGCTGGGAACACCGGGGAGCTGTTTTTT. Drawing the rest from reference TRBV12-5 and TRBJ2-2, the complete variable domain is DARVTQTPRHKVTEMGQEVTMRCQPILGHNTVFWYRQTMMQGLELLAYFRNRAPLDDSGMPKDRFSAEMPDATLATLKIQPSEPRDSAVYFCASGRGAGNTGELFFGEGSRLTVL.

This clone was detected once. The rearrangement uses TRBV30 and TRBJ2-2; 7 bases match TRBD1. This CDR3 contains 16 residues. Germline values: CDR1 GTSNPN, CDR2 SVGIG (reference sequence). V gave up 5 bases and J gave up 3 bases; unmatched junction bases: 12. The CDR3 loop is CAWVPRQGSDTGELFF. The DNA of the CDR3 is TGTGCCTGGGTTCCCCGACAGGGATCGGACACCGGGGAGCTGTTTTTT.

This clone is medium-sized in the sample. The V call is TRBV11-3, the J call TRBJ2-1, with D perhaps TRBD2 (6 bases). From germline, CDR1 is SGHNT and CDR2 YENEEA. The CDR3 covers 14 residues. V dropped 2 bases and J dropped 6 bases, with 11 bases sitting between them. The CDR3 nucleotides read TGTGCCAGCAGCTTATCGGCGGGGTCCAATGAGCAGTTCTTC. Protein sequence: CASSLSAGSNEQFF.

This chain joins TRBV18 and TRBJ2-5; the D is unclear. CDR3 size: 14 residues. CDR1 is KGHSH and CDR2 is LQKENI in the germline V gene. Trimming removed 5 bases at V and 4 bases at J, with 14 bases between. The CDR3 DNA is TGTGCCAGCTCATCAAGAGGAGCGATAGAGACCCAGTACTTC. It specifies CASSSRGAIETQYF.

This clone was seen a single time. The genes are TRBV19 and TRBJ2-3; TRBD1 matches at 10 bases. The V gene's germline CDR1 is LNHDA and CDR2 SQIVND (reference sequence). V was clipped by 5 bases and J by 4 bases; unmatched bases: 9. This CDR3 region has 16 residues. In DNA form, the CDR3 reads TGTGCCAGTAGTGGGCCGGGACAGGGGAAAGCAGATACGCAGTATTTT. Its translation: CASSGPGQGKADTQYF.

The chain joins TRBV19 to TRBJ2-3; TRBD2 agrees at 9 bases. This CDR3 is built from 17 residues. Trimming cost V 5 bases and J 1 base; bases outside gene matches: 10. Per germline, CDR1 LNHDA and CDR2 SQIVND (reference sequence). CDR3 sequence: CASSVSGAGGRTDTQYF. The CDR3, as DNA: TGTGCCAGTAGTGTGTCCGGGGCGGGGGGGCGCACAGATACGCAGTATTTT.

V usage is TRBV2 and J usage is TRBJ1-2; D gene ambiguous. Germline CDR1 is SNHLY and CDR2 is FYNNEI. The CDR3 is made up of 14 amino acids. V was shortened by 3 bases and J by 8 bases, with 16 bases between the two germline ends. CDR3 sequence reads: CASSDLIEGVGYTF. In DNA form, the CDR3 reads TGTGCCAGCAGTGATCTAATAGAGGGAGTGGGCTACACCTTC.

The chain is built from TRBV5-5 and TRBJ2-7, with TRBD2 matching over 7 bases. With 3 bases clipped from V and 5 bases from J, the junction kept 11 bases outside the gene matches. The CDR3 is 15 amino acids. The germline gives CDR1 SGHKS, CDR2 YYEKEE (reference sequence). DNA of the CDR3: TGTGCCAGCAGCTGGCCCGGGGCGGGAGACCACGAGCAGTACTTC. Its protein product is CASSWPGAGDHEQYF. The full variable domain, with the rest looked up from reference TRBV5-5 and TRBJ2-7, is DAGVTQSPTHLIKTRGQQVTLRCSPISGHKSVSWYQQVLGQGPQFIFQYYEKEERGRGNFPDRFSARQFPNYSSELNVNALLLGDSALYLCASSWPGAGDHEQYFGPGTRLTVT.

This CDR3 reads CAWSLQGASYGYTF. CDR3 bases: TGTGCCTGGAGTCTACAGGGGGCGTCCTATGGCTACACCTTC. The genes are TRBV30 and TRBJ1-2; 9 nucleotides match TRBD1. Germline CDR1 and CDR2: GTSNPN and SVGIG (reference sequence). Trimming cost V 2 bases and J 4 bases; bases outside gene matches: 5. CDR3 length: 14 residues.

The CDR3 coding sequence is TGTGCCATCAGTGAGTCGGAACCGGGACAGGGCACAGATACGCAGTATTTT. Amino acids: CAISESEPGQGTDTQYF. J is TRBJ2-3 and V is TRBV10-3, with 8 positions matching TRBD1. J lost 1 base, V lost 0 bases, and 6 bases had no gene match. The CDR3 consists of 17 residues. CDR1 and CDR2 (germline): ENHRY, SYGVKD.

The chain employs TRBV7-2 and TRBJ2-5, with D possibly being TRBD1 (6 bases). In germline, CDR1 is SGHTA, CDR2 FQGNSA. The ends were cut back, 6 bases at V and 0 bases at J, with 11 bases in the middle. The CDR3 length is 14 residues. CDR3 coding DNA: TGTGCCAGCAGTTACCAGGGGAACCAAGAGACCCAGTACTTC. Its protein is CASSYQGNQETQYF.

This chain joins TRBV2 and TRBJ2-7, with TRBD1 as a possible D gene (7 bases). The CDR3 is made up of 13 amino acids. Trimming took off 9 bases at V and 6 bases at J, with 18 bases between the two ends. In germline, CDR1 is SNHLY, CDR2 FYNNEI. As DNA, the CDR3 is TGTGCCAGGGCGGGAACCGGGACAGCCGAGCAGTACTTC. It yields the protein CARAGTGTAEQYF.

This rearrangement joins TRBV9 to TRBJ2-3, with 8 bases identical to TRBD2. V lost 1 base and J lost 2; bases outside the gene matches: 3. The germline V gene has CDR1 SGDLS and CDR2 YYNGEE. There are 15 residues in the CDR3. The CDR3 DNA is TGTGCCAGCAGCGTATTTGGACTAGCCACAGATACGCAGTATTTT. Its translation: CASSVFGLATDTQYF.

This chain uses TRBV7-9 with TRBJ1-1; 9 bases are shared with TRBD1. The CDR3 covers 17 residues. Losses at the gene ends were 3 bases for V and 1 base for J; bases not matched to a gene: 9. Per germline, CDR1 SEHNR and CDR2 FQNEAQ (reference sequence). The CDR3 reads CASSFAARTGANTEAFF. The CDR3 DNA is TGTGCCAGCAGCTTTGCCGCCCGGACAGGGGCGAACACTGAAGCTTTCTTT.

CDR3 sequence reads: CASSFLQGPNEKLFF. The CDR3 nucleotides are TGTGCCAGCAGTTTCTTACAGGGACCCAATGAAAAACTGTTTTTT. The rearrangement uses TRBV6-5 and TRBJ1-4, with a weak D call TRBD1 (6 bases). V lost 4 bases to trimming and J lost 5 bases, with 14 bases between them. Germline CDR1 and CDR2: MNHEY and SVGAGI. The CDR3 length is 15 residues.

The J gene is TRBJ1-2, the V gene TRBV28; the D gene is possibly TRBD1 (5 bases). The V gene lost 4 bases and the J gene lost 10 bases, with 13 bases spanning the gap. CDR3 length equals 12 residues. Per the germline V gene, CDR1 is MDHEN and CDR2 is SYDVKM. The CDR3 region is CASSSGGGDYTF. Here the CDR3 DNA reads TGTGCCAGCAGTTCGGGGGGTGGGGACTACACCTTC.

The chain joins TRBV30 to TRBJ1-3; 9 nucleotides match TRBD1. V trimming: 3 bases; J trimming: 3 bases; junction bases outside the gene matches: 3. The CDR3 covers 14 residues. The germline gives CDR1 GTSNPN, CDR2 SVGIG (reference sequence). The CDR3 is CAWSRTGVGNTIYF. CDR3 bases: TGTGCCTGGAGCCGGACAGGGGTTGGAAACACCATATATTTT.